This T cell receptor beta chain was sequenced in a study of immune cell composition in non-small cell lung cancer. Data came from immunoSEQ multiplex PCR; TCRdb stores just in-frame clones and leaves some out. The table records roughly 4,100 clones, approximately 69% of them present only once. The germline V gene encodes CDR1 KGHSH and CDR2 LQKENI. J gave up 4 bases and V 6 bases, and 3 bases lay outside the gene matches. The CDR3 covers 15 residues. As concerns this clone: Its antigen is not known.

Study-wide results and caveats: Shared sequences between tumour-reactive and dominant in vivo clones were not proven.

The source of this sequence is a human donor with non-small cell lung cancer. The chain recombines TRBV18 with TRBJ2-1; 13 bases agree with TRBD2. The specimen sequenced was lung tumor tissue. The CDR3 loop reads CASSRTSGSYNEQFF. CDR3 DNA: TGTGCCAGCTCCCGGACTAGCGGGAGTTACAATGAGCAGTTCTTC.